The rows below give T cell receptor beta chains drawn from one sample of a study of OX40 agonist ivuxolimab in advanced cancers. Assay used: immunoSEQ multiplex PCR; TCRdb lists only in-frame clones, some missing. Among around 50,000 clones, roughly 80% were seen once, and the ten largest hold 2% to 3%. Sequenced here: CD4+ or CD8+ T cells sorted from blood, sampled in a trial of the OX40 agonist ivuxolimab. These receptors were taken from an adult with an advanced solid tumor such as melanoma, head and neck, liver or kidney cancer. CDR3s include the opening cysteine and the closing phenylalanine or tryptophan. A D gene is named only where the DNA matches it firmly. For some rows the clone size is stated as once, few or many, or as a class when expanded; others skip it.

TRBV9	TRBD1	-	TRBJ2-7	TGTGCCAGCAGCGTAGGACCCGGGACAGGCGTCCACGAGCAGTACTTC	CASSVGPGTGVHEQYF
TRBV6-1	-	-	TRBJ2-5	TGTGCCAGCAGCACGGGCGGAGAGACCCAGTACTTC	CASSTGGETQYF
TRBV11-2	TRBD1	-	TRBJ1-1	TGTGCCAGCAGCCAAGAGGTCGACAGGGGTGAAGCTTTCTTT	CASSQEVDRGEAFF
TRBV18	-	once	TRBJ1-5	TGTGCCAGCTCACCGGGGGGTCCTAGACAGCATTTT	CASSPGGPRQHF
TRBV19	TRBD2	-	TRBJ2-7	TGTGCCAGTAGTATAGCCCCAGCGGGAGGGCCGTACGAGCAGTACTTC	CASSIAPAGGPYEQYF
TRBV2	-	-	TRBJ2-4	TGTGCCAGCAGTGAAGCGGGAGGTGTCGCCAAAAACATTCAGTACTTC	CASSEAGGVAKNIQYF
TRBV5-1	-	-	TRBJ2-3	TGCGCCAGCAGCGTCATTTCAGGGGCGGGGGATACGCAGTATTTT	CASSVISGAGDTQYF
TRBV11-3	-	few	TRBJ2-3	TGTGCCAGCAGCTTAGATACGGGAGATACGCAGTATTTT	CASSLDTGDTQYF
TRBV5-6	TRBD2	-	TRBJ2-1	TGTGCCAGCAGCTTGAGGGGACTAGCGGGTAGTAATGAGCAGTTCTTC	CASSLRGLAGSNEQFF
TRBV6-6	-	-	TRBJ2-4	TGTGCCAGCACCCCATCAGCAGGGACAACCAAAAACATTCAGTACTTC	CASTPSAGTTKNIQYF
TRBV5-5	-	few	TRBJ2-7	TGTGCCAGCAGCTTGGAACGGGGAGGCCGTTACGAGCAGTACTTC	CASSLERGGRYEQYF